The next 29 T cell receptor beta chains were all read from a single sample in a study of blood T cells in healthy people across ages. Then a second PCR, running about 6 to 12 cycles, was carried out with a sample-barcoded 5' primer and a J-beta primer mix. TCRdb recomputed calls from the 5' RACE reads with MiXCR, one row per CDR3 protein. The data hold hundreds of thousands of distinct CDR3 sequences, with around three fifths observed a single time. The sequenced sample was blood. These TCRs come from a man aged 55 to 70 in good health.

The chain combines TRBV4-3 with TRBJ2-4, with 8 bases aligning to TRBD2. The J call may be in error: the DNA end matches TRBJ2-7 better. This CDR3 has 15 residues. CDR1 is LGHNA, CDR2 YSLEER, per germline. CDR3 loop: CASSQGLAPTYEQYF. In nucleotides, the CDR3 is TGCGCCAGCAGCCAAGGACTAGCGCCTACCTACGAGCAGTACTTC.

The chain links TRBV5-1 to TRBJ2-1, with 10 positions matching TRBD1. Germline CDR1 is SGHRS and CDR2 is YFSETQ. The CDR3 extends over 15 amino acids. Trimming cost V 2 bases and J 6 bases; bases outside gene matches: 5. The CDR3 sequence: CASSFGGDRGNEQFF. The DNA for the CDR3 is TGCGCCAGCAGCTTTGGTGGGGACAGGGGCAATGAGCAGTTCTTC.

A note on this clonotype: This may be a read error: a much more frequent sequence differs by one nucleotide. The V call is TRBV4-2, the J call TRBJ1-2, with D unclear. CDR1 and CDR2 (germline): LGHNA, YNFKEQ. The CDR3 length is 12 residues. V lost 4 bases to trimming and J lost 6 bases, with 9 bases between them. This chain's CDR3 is CASSPQDDGYTF. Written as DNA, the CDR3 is TGTGCCAGCAGCCCTCAAGACGATGGCTACACCTTC.

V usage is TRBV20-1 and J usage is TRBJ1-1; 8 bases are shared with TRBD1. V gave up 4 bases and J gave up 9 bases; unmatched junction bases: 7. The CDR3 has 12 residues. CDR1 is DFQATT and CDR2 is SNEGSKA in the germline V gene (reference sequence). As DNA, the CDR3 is TGCAGTGCTAAGAGACAGGGGAGCCAAGCTTTCTTT. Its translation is CSAKRQGSQAFF.

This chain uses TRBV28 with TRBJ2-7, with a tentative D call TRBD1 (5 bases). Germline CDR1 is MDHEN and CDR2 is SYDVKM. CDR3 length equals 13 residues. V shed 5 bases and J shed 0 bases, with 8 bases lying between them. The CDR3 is CASSRTPSYEQYF. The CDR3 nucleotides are TGTGCCAGCAGTAGGACACCCTCCTACGAGCAGTACTTC. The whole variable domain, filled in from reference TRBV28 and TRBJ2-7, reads DVKVTQSSRYLVKRTGEKVFLECVQDMDHENMFWYRQDPGLGLRLIYFSYDVKMKEKGDIPEGYSVSREKKERFSLILESASTNQTSMYLCASSRTPSYEQYFGPGTRLTVT.

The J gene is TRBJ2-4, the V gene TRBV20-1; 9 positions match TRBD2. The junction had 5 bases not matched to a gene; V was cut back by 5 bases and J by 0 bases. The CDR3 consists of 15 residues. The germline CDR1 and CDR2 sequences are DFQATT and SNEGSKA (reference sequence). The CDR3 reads CSALSGGGAKNIQYF. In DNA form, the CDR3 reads TGCAGTGCTCTTAGCGGGGGAGGAGCCAAAAACATTCAGTACTTC.

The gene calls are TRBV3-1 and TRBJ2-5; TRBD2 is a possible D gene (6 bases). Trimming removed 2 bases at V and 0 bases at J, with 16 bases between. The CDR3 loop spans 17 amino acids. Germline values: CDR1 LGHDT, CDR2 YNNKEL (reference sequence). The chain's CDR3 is CASSQLVAGPYQETQYF. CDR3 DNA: TGTGCCAGCAGCCAACTGGTGGCGGGACCGTACCAAGAGACCCAGTACTTC.

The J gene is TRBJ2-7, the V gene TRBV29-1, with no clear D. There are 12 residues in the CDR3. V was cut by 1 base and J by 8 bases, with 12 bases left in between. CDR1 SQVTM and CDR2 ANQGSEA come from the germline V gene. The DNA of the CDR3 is TGCAGCGTTGAAGGGTGCCGGGCACAGCAGTACTTC. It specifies CSVEGCRAQQYF.

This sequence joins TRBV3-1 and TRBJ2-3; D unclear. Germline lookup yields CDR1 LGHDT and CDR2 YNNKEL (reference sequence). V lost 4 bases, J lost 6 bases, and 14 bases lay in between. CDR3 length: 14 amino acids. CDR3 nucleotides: TGTGCCAGCAGCCTGGCGACCGTATCGGATACGCAGTATTTT. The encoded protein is CASSLATVSDTQYF.

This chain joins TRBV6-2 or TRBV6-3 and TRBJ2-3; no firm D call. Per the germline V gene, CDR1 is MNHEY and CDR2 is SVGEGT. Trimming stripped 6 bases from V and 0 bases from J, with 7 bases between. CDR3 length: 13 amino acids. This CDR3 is CASRTTSTDTQYF. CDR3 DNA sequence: TGTGCCAGCAGAACCACTAGCACAGATACGCAGTATTTT.

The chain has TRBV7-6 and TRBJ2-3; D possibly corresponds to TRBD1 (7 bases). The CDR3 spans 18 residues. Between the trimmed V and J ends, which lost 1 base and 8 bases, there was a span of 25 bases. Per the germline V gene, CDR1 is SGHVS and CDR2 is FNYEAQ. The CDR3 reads CASSLGTRGASQLRTQYF. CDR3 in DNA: TGTGCCAGCAGCTTAGGTACCAGGGGGGCGTCCCAACTACGTACGCAGTATTTT.

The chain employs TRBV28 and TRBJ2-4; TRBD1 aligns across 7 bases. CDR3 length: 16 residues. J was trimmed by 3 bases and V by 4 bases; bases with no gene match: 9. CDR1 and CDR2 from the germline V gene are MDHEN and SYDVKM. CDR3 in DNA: TGTGCCAGCAGTTATTCCGGGACAGATTTCAAAAACATTCAGTACTTC. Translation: CASSYSGTDFKNIQYF.

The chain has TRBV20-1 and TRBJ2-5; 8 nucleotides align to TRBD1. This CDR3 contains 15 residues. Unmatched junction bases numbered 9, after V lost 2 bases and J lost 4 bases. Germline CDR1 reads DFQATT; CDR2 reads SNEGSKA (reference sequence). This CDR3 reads CSARPDRGLRETQYF. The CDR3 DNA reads TGCAGTGCTAGACCCGACAGGGGCCTCAGAGAGACCCAGTACTTC.

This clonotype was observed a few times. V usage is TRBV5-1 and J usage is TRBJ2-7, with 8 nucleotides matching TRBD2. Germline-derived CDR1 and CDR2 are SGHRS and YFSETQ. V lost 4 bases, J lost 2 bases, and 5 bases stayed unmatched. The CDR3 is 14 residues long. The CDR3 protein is CASSPQGLAYEQYF. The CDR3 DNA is TGCGCCAGCAGCCCCCAGGGACTAGCCTACGAGCAGTACTTC.

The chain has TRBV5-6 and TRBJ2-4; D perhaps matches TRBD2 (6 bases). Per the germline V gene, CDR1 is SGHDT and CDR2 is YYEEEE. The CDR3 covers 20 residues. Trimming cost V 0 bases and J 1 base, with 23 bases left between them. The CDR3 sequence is CASSLGRGPYSRGAKNIQYF. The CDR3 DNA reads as TGTGCCAGCAGCTTGGGGCGGGGACCTTACTCCCGAGGCGCCAAAAACATTCAGTACTTC.

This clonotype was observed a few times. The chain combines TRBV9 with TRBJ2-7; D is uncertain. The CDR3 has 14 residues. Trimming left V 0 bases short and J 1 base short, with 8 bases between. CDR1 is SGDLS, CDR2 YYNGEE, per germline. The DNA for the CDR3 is TGTGCCAGCAGCGTAGCTAGGGCTTCCTACGAGCAGTACTTC. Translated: CASSVARASYEQYF. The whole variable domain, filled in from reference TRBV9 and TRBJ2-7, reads DSGVTQTPKHLITATGQRVTLRCSPRSGDLSVYWYQQSLDQGLQFLIQYYNGEERAKGNILERFSAQQFPDLHSELNLSSLELGDSALYFCASSVARASYEQYFGPGTRLTVT.

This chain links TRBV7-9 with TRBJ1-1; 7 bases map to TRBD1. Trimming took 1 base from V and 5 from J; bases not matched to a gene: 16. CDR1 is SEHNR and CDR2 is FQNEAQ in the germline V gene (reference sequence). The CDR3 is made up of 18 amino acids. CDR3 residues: CASSLGWEGAISETEAFF. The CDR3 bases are TGTGCCAGCAGCTTAGGTTGGGAGGGGGCGATCAGCGAAACTGAAGCTTTCTTT.

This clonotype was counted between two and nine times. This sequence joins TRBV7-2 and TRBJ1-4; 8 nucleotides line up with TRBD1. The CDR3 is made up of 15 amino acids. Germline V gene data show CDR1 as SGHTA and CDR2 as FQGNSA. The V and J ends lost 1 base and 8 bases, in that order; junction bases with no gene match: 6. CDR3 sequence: CASSLGGQGWEKLFF. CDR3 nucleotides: TGTGCCAGCAGCTTAGGAGGACAGGGTTGGGAAAAACTGTTTTTT.

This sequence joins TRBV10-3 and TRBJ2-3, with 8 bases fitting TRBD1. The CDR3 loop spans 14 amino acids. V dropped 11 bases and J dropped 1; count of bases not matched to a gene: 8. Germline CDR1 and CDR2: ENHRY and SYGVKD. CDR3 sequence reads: CAAQGARRTDTQYF. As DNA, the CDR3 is TGTGCCGCCCAGGGGGCTCGGCGCACAGATACGCAGTATTTT.

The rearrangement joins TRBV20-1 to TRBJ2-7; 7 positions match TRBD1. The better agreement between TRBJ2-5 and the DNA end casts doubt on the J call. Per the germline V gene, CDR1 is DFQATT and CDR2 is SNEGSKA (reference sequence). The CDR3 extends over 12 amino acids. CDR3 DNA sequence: TGCAGTGCAGAACAGGGGCAGGAGACCCAGTACTTC. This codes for CSAEQGQETQYF.

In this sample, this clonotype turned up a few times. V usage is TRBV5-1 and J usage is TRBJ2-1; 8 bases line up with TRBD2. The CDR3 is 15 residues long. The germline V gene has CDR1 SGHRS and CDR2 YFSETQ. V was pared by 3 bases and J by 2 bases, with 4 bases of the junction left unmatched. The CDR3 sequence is CASSSLAATYNEQFF. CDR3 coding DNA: TGCGCCAGCAGCTCACTAGCGGCTACCTACAATGAGCAGTTCTTC. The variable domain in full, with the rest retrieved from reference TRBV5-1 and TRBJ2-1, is KAGVTQTPRYLIKTRGQQVTLSCSPISGHRSVSWYQQTPGQGLQFLFEYFSETQRNKGNFPGRFSGRQFSNSRSEMNVSTLELGDSALYLCASSSLAATYNEQFFGPGTRLTVL.

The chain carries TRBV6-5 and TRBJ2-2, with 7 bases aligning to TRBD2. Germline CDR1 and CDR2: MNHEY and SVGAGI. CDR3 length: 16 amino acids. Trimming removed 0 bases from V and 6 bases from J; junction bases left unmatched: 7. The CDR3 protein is CASSYSRTSRPGELFF. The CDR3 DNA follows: TGTGCCAGCAGTTACTCGAGGACTAGTCGCCCCGGGGAGCTGTTTTTT.

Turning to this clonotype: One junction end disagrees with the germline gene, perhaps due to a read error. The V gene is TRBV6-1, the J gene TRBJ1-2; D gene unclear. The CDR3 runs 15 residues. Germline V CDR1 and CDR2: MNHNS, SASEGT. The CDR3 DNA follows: TGTGCCAGCAGTGAATTAACCTCGGGCCACGGCGGCTGCACCTTC. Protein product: CASSELTSGHGGCTF.

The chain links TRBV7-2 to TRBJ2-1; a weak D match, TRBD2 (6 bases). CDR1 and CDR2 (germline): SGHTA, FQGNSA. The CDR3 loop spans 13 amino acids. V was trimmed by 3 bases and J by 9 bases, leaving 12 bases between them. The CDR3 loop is CASSFPGDGEQFF. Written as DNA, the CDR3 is TGTGCCAGCAGCTTTCCGGGGGATGGTGAGCAGTTCTTC.

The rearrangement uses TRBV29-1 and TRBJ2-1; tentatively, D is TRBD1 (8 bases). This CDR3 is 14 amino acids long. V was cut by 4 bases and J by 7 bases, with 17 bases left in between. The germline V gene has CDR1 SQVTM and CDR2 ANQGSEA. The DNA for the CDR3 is TGCAGCGTTGGCCAACAGGGGGGGTGGAATGAGCAGTTCTTC. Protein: CSVGQQGGWNEQFF.

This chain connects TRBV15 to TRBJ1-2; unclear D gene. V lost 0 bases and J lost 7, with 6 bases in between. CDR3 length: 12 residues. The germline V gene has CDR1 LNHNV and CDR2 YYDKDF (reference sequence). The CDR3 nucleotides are TGTGCCACCAGCAGAGACCGTGGTGGCTACACCTTC. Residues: CATSRDRGGYTF.

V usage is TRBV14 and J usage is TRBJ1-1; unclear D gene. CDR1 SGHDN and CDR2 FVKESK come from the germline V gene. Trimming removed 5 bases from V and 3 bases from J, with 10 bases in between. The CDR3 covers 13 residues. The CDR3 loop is CASSIQLDTEAFF. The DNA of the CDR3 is TGTGCCAGCAGCATACAGTTGGACACTGAAGCTTTCTTT.

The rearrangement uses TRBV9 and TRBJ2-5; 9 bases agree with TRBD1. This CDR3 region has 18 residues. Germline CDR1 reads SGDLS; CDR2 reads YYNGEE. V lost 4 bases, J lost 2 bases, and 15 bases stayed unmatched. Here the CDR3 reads CASSPTGQGLWLQETQYF. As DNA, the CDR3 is TGTGCCAGCAGCCCAACAGGACAGGGGTTATGGCTACAAGAGACCCAGTACTTC.

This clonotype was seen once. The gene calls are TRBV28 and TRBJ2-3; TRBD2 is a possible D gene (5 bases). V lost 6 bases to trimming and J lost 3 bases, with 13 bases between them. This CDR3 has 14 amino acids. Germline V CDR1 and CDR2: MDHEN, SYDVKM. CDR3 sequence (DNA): TGTGCCAGCAGAGCCCCCAGGAGGACAGATACGCAGTATTTT. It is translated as CASRAPRRTDTQYF.